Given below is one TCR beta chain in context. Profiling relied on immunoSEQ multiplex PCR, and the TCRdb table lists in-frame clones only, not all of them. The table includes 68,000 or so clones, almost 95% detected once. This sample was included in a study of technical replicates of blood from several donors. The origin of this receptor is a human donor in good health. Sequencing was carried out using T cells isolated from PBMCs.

The CDR3 is CASSPPEGLAVRKQYF. Written as DNA, the CDR3 is TGTGCCAGCTCACCACCTGAGGGACTAGCGGTCCGTAAGCAGTACTTC. This rearrangement joins TRBV18 to TRBJ2-7; 11 bases are shared with TRBD2. Trimming removed 0 bases from V and 8 bases from J; junction bases left unmatched: 9. Germline V gives CDR1 KGHSH, CDR2 LQKENI. The CDR3 is 16 residues long.